These 23 T cell receptor beta chains were all obtained from the same sample, sequenced in a study of glioma-infiltrating T cells after dendritic cell vaccination. Sequencing used immunoSEQ multiplex PCR; TCRdb keeps in-frame clones, though not all of them. The sample carries fewer than 85,000 clones, over 75% recorded once. This material consisted of blood, taken before dendritic cell vaccination. The receptors here all came from a human donor with glioblastoma.

This chain connects TRBV19 to TRBJ2-6; D ambiguous. Germline values: CDR1 LNHDA, CDR2 SQIVND (reference sequence). Trimming removed 7 bases at V and 4 bases at J, with 8 bases between. The CDR3 is made up of 13 amino acids. CDR3 bases: TGTGCCAGTACCCTCCGGGGGGCCAACGTCCTGACTTTC. It specifies CASTLRGANVLTF.

This clone was observed once. V and J are TRBV7-6 and TRBJ2-3; 10 bases are shared with TRBD2. Trimming cost V 0 bases and J 5 bases; bases outside gene matches: 8. The germline CDR1 and CDR2 sequences are SGHVS and FNYEAQ. The CDR3 has 17 residues. The CDR3 sequence is CASSLAGGSGRRDTQYF. As DNA, the CDR3 is TGTGCCAGCAGCTTAGCGGGTGGTAGCGGGAGGCGAGATACGCAGTATTTT.

The chain combines TRBV30 with TRBJ2-5; D not certain. Germline V lookup: CDR1 GTSNPN, CDR2 SVGIG (reference sequence). Trimming took 2 bases from V and 2 from J, leaving 6 bases between them. The CDR3 runs 12 residues. Written as DNA, the CDR3 is TGTGCCTGGAGTACAGAACAAGAGACCCAGTACTTC. It specifies CAWSTEQETQYF.

This clone came up a few times. V and J are TRBV6-5 and TRBJ2-5, with TRBD2 matching over 10 bases. The CDR3 is made up of 16 amino acids. Trimming cost V 0 bases and J 4 bases; bases outside gene matches: 5. CDR1 MNHEY and CDR2 SVGAGI come from the germline V gene. DNA for the CDR3: TGTGCCAGCAGTTACTCGAGCGGGGGGGCCGGAGAGACCCAGTACTTC. It is translated as CASSYSSGGAGETQYF.

The V gene is TRBV5-1, the J gene TRBJ1-2; D gene uncertain. Germline CDR1 and CDR2: SGHRS and YFSETQ. V shed 0 bases and J shed 0 bases, with 12 bases lying between them. This CDR3 region has 16 residues. In nucleotides, the CDR3 is TGCGCCAGCAGCTTGGAGGGTCTCGGGGCTAACTATGGCTACACCTTC. Its translation is CASSLEGLGANYGYTF.

The genes are TRBV5-1 and TRBJ2-3; 7 positions match TRBD2. Germline V gives CDR1 SGHRS, CDR2 YFSETQ. J lost 4 bases, V lost 3 bases, and 8 bases had no gene match. The CDR3 runs to 15 residues. In DNA, the CDR3 is TGCGCCAGCAGCTGGGGAAATGGGGGGGCAGATACGCAGTATTTT. Amino acid sequence: CASSWGNGGADTQYF. The variable domain in full, completed from reference TRBV5-1 and TRBJ2-3, reads KAGVTQTPRYLIKTRGQQVTLSCSPISGHRSVSWYQQTPGQGLQFLFEYFSETQRNKGNFPGRFSGRQFSNSRSEMNVSTLELGDSALYLCASSWGNGGADTQYFGPGTRLTVL.

The chain couples TRBV9 to TRBJ2-5, with 10 bases aligning to TRBD2. The CDR3 is 14 residues long. V lost 3 bases and J lost 5; bases outside the gene matches: 4. Per the germline V gene, CDR1 is SGDLS and CDR2 is YYNGEE. The CDR3 bases are TGTGCCAGCAGCGAGCGGGAGGGAGGGGAGACCCAGTACTTC. Translated: CASSEREGGETQYF.

The chain links TRBV9 to TRBJ2-5; TRBD2 agrees at 9 bases. J lost 4 bases, V lost 0 bases, and 10 bases had no gene match. The CDR3 covers 17 residues. Germline lookup yields CDR1 SGDLS and CDR2 YYNGEE. The CDR3 protein is CASSVEFGLAGSETQYF. For the CDR3, the DNA is TGTGCCAGCAGCGTAGAATTCGGGCTAGCGGGGTCAGAGACCCAGTACTTC.

The V and J genes are TRBV18 and TRBJ2-5, with D possibly being TRBD1 (5 bases). Trimming shortened V by 2 bases and J by 2 bases, and 15 bases separated the two germline ends. Germline-derived CDR1 and CDR2 are KGHSH and LQKENI. The CDR3 consists of 16 residues. The chain's CDR3 is CASSPAFPDTQETQYF. The CDR3 DNA reads as TGTGCCAGCTCACCAGCTTTTCCGGACACGCAAGAGACCCAGTACTTC. The whole variable domain, remainder taken from reference TRBV18 and TRBJ2-5, is NAGVMQNPRHLVRRRGQEARLRCSPMKGHSHVYWYRQLPEEGLKFMVYLQKENIIDESGMPKERFSAEFPKEGPSILRIQQVVRGDSAAYFCASSPAFPDTQETQYFGPGTRLLVL.

The J gene is TRBJ2-1, the V gene TRBV19; 7 positions agree with TRBD2. V lost 6 bases, J lost 3 bases, and 11 bases stayed unmatched. Per germline, CDR1 LNHDA and CDR2 SQIVND (reference sequence). This CDR3 has 16 amino acids. CDR3 sequence reads: CASSLYLADNYNEQFF. The CDR3 region has the DNA TGTGCCAGTAGCCTCTATCTAGCGGATAACTACAATGAGCAGTTCTTC.

The count of this clone is one. The chain combines TRBV5-4 with TRBJ2-5, with D perhaps TRBD2 (5 bases). V lost 0 bases and J 5 bases, leaving 8 bases between the germline ends. Germline loops: CDR1 SGHNT, CDR2 YYREEE (reference sequence). The CDR3 loop spans 13 amino acids. The CDR3 DNA follows: TGTGCCAGCAGCTTGGCTAGCATGGAGACCCAGTACTTC. Translating gives CASSLASMETQYF.

The chain is built from TRBV5-1 and TRBJ2-1, with TRBD2 matching 12 bases. CDR3 length: 16 amino acids. Germline V CDR1 and CDR2: SGHRS, YFSETQ. J gave up 7 bases and V 4 bases, and 9 bases lay outside the gene matches. CDR3 amino acids: CASSQRLAGARNEQFF. DNA of the CDR3: TGCGCCAGCAGCCAAAGACTAGCGGGGGCAAGGAATGAGCAGTTCTTC.

J is TRBJ1-5 and V is TRBV19; D unresolved. The ends were cut back, 0 bases at V and 1 base at J, with 13 bases in the middle. The CDR3 runs 17 residues. In germline, CDR1 is LNHDA, CDR2 SQIVND (reference sequence). CDR3 DNA: TGTGCCAGTAGTATAGAAGGCGGTTCATGGAGCAATCAGCCCCAGCATTTT. Translation: CASSIEGGSWSNQPQHF.

The chain links TRBV19 to TRBJ2-1; TRBD2 matches at 9 bases. V was pared by 4 bases and J by 9 bases, with 16 bases of the junction left unmatched. The CDR3 sequence is 17 residues long. Germline V gene sequence: CDR1 LNHDA, CDR2 SQIVND (reference sequence). The CDR3 loop is CASSKGAGGIFTPEQFF. Here the CDR3 DNA reads TGTGCCAGTAGTAAGGGAGCGGGAGGAATTTTTACGCCTGAGCAGTTCTTC. The full variable domain, in which reference TRBV19 and TRBJ2-1 provide the parts outside the CDR3, is DGGITQSPKYLFRKEGQNVTLSCEQNLNHDAMYWYRQDPGQGLRLIYYSQIVNDFQKGDIAEGYSVSREKKESFPLTVTSAQKNPTAFYLCASSKGAGGIFTPEQFFGPGTRLTVL.

This clone has a handful of counts. Written as DNA, the CDR3 is TGTGCCTGGAGACAGGGGGCAGGAGGAAACACCATATATTTT. Amino acids: CAWRQGAGGNTIYF. The rearrangement joins TRBV30 to TRBJ1-3; 9 nucleotides match TRBD1. Germline CDR1 reads GTSNPN; CDR2 reads SVGIG (reference sequence). There are 14 residues in the CDR3. The trim removed 3 bases at V and 4 bases at J, leaving 4 bases unmatched.

The gene calls are TRBV11-3 and TRBJ2-1; 15 nucleotides agree with TRBD2. The CDR3 spans 16 residues. Germline trimming cut 6 bases from V and 5 bases from J; bases unmatched to any gene: 5. The germline CDR1 and CDR2 sequences are SGHNT and YENEEA. The CDR3 is CASSWTSGRGNNEQFF. The CDR3 DNA reads as TGTGCCAGCAGTTGGACTAGCGGGAGGGGGAACAATGAGCAGTTCTTC.

The chain links TRBV5-6 to TRBJ1-4; a possible D gene is TRBD1 (5 bases). The CDR3 spans 14 residues. Per the germline V gene, CDR1 is SGHDT and CDR2 is YYEEEE. Trimming removed 2 bases from V and 5 bases from J, with 10 bases in between. CDR3 region: CASSFGAGNEKLFF. DNA of the CDR3: TGTGCCAGCAGCTTTGGGGCAGGGAATGAAAAACTGTTTTTT.

This sequence joins TRBV28 and TRBJ1-5, with D perhaps TRBD1 (5 bases). V dropped 4 bases and J dropped 6 bases, with 16 bases sitting between them. Germline CDR1 is MDHEN and CDR2 is SYDVKM. This CDR3 spans 15 amino acids. The DNA for the CDR3 is TGTGCCAGCAGTTATAGGGCCAGGGCCGTTCAGCCCCAGCATTTT. The encoded protein is CASSYRARAVQPQHF.

The chain carries TRBV2 and TRBJ2-1, with D possibly TRBD2 on 7 matching bases. Between the trimmed V and J ends, which lost 6 bases and 10 bases, there was a span of 19 bases. This CDR3 is 14 amino acids long. The germline V gene has CDR1 SNHLY and CDR2 FYNNEI. The CDR3 DNA sequence: TGTGCCAGCAGAGGGAGGGACACGGTGCGCGAGCAGTTCTTC. Its protein product is CASRGRDTVREQFF.

This clone occurred once. V gene TRBV19 combines with J gene TRBJ1-1; tentatively, D is TRBD1 (6 bases). CDR3 length equals 14 residues. The V end lost 5 bases, the J end lost 11 bases, and 21 bases lay between the germline ends. The germline V gene has CDR1 LNHDA and CDR2 SQIVND (reference sequence). CDR3 residues: CASSFQGRARVAFF. In DNA, the CDR3 is TGTGCCAGTAGTTTTCAGGGGCGAGCACGGGTGGCTTTCTTT.

The V and J genes are TRBV18 and TRBJ1-2; possibly TRBD1 for D (5 bases). This CDR3 has 14 amino acids. V gave up 3 bases and J gave up 6 bases, with 14 bases separating them. The germline CDR1 and CDR2 sequences are KGHSH and LQKENI. This chain's CDR3 is CASSPTGERDGYTF. In DNA, the CDR3 is TGTGCCAGCTCACCGACGGGGGAGCGAGATGGCTACACCTTC.

The CDR3 loop is CASSMGLAQQETQYF. Written as DNA, the CDR3 is TGTGCCAGTAGTATGGGACTAGCGCAACAAGAGACCCAGTACTTC. The V and J genes are TRBV19 and TRBJ2-5; 10 bases map to TRBD2. The CDR3 runs to 15 residues. With V trimmed by 3 bases and J by 2 bases, 3 bases remained unmatched. Germline CDR1 LNHDA, CDR2 SQIVND (reference sequence).

V gene TRBV5-1 combines with J gene TRBJ1-2; perhaps TRBD1 as D (6 bases). Trimming left V 4 bases short and J 4 bases short, with 14 bases between. Per the germline V gene, CDR1 is SGHRS and CDR2 is YFSETQ. The CDR3 extends over 14 amino acids. This CDR3 is CASSPTADSYGYTF. In nucleotides, the CDR3 is TGCGCCAGCAGCCCGACAGCGGACAGCTATGGCTACACCTTC.